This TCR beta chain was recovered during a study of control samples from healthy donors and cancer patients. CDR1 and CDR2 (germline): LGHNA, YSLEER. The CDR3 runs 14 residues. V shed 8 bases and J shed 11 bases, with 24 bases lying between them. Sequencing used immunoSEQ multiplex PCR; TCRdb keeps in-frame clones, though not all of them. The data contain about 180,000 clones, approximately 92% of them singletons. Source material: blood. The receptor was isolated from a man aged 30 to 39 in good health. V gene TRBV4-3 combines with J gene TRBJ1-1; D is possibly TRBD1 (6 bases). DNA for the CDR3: TGCGCCAGCCAATACAGGGCGTGGATCTTCTGGGCTTTCTTT. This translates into CASQYRAWIFWAFF.